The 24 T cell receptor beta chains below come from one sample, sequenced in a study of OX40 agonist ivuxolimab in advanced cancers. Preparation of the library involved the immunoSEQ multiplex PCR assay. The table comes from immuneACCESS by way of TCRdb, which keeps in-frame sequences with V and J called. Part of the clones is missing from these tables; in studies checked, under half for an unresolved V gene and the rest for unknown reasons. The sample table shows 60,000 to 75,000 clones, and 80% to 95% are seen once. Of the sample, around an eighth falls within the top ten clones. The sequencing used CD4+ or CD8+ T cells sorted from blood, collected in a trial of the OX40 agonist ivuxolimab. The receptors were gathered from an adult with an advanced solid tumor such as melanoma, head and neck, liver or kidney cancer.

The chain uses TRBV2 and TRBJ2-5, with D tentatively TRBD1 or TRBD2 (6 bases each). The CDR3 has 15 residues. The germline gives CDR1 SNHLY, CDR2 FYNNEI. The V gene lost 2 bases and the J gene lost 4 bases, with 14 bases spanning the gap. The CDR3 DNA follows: TGTGCCAGCAGTGAAACGGGGGCGTGGGGAGAGACCCAGTACTTC. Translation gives CASSETGAWGETQYF.

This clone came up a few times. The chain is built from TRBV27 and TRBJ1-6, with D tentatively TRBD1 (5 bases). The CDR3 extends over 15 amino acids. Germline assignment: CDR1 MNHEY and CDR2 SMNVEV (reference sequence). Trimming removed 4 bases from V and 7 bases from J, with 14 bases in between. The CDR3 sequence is CASSSPGLTNSPLHF. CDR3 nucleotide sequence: TGTGCCAGCAGTTCCCCGGGACTTACGAATTCACCCCTCCACTTT.

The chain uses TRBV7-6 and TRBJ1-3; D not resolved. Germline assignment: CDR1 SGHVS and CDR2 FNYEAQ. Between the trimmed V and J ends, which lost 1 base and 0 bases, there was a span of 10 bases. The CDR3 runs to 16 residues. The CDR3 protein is CASSLETAHSGNTIYF. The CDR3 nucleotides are TGTGCCAGCAGCTTAGAAACGGCTCACTCTGGAAACACCATATATTTT.

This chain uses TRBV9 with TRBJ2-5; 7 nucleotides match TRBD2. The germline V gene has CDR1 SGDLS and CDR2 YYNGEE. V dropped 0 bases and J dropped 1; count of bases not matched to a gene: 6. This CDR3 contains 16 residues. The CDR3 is CASSVALGTTQETQYF. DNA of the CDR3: TGTGCCAGCAGCGTAGCCCTAGGGACTACCCAAGAGACCCAGTACTTC.

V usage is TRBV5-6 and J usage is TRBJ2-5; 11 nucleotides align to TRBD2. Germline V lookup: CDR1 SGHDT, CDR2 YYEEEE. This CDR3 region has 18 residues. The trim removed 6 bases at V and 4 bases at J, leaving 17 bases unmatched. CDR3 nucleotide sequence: TGTGCCAGCACCACGCCACGTTTAGCGGGGGGGCGGGCAGAGACCCAGTACTTC. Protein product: CASTTPRLAGGRAETQYF.

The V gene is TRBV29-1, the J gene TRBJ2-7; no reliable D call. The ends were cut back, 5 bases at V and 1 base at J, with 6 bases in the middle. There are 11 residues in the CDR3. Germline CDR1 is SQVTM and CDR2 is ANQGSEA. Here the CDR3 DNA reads TGCAGCGTTAATCATTCCTACGAGCAGTACTTC. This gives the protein CSVNHSYEQYF.

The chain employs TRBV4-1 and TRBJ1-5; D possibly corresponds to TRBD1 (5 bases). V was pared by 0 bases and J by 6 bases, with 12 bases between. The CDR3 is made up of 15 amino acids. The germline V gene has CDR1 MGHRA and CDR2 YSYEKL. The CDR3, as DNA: TGCGCCAGCAGCCAAGATGAGACAGTTGGTCAGCCCCAGCATTTT. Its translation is CASSQDETVGQPQHF.

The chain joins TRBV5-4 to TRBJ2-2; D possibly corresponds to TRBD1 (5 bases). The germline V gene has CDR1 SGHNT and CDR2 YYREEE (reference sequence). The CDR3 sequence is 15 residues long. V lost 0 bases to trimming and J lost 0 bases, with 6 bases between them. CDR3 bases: TGTGCCAGCAGCTTGGACAGGTCGAACACCGGGGAGCTGTTTTTT. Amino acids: CASSLDRSNTGELFF.

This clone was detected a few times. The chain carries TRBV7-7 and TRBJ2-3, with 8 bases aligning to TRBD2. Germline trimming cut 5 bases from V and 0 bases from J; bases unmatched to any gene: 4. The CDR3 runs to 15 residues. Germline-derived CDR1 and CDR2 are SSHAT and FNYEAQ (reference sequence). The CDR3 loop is CASSPTSGSTDTQYF. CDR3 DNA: TGTGCCAGCAGCCCAACTAGCGGTAGCACAGATACGCAGTATTTT.

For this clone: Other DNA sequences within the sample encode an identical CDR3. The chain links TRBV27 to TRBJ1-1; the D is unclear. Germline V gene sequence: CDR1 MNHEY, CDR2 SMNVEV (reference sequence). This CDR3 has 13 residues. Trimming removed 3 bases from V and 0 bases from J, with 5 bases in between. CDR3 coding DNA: TGTGCCAGCAGTTTTGGGATGAACACTGAAGCTTTCTTT. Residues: CASSFGMNTEAFF.

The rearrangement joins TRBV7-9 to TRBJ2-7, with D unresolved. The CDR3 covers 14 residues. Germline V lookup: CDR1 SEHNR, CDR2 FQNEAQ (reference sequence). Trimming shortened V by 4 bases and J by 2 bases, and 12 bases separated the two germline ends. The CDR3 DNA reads TGTGCCAGCAGCTCAAGGGAAAAGCCCTACGAGCAGTACTTC. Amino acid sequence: CASSSREKPYEQYF.

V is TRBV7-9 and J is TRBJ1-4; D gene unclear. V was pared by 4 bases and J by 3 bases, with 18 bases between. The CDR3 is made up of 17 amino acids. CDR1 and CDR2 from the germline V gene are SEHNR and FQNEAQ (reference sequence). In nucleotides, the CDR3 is TGTGCCAGCAGCTCCCCGGCCACCTGGGCAGCTAATGAAAAACTGTTTTTT. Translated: CASSSPATWAANEKLFF.

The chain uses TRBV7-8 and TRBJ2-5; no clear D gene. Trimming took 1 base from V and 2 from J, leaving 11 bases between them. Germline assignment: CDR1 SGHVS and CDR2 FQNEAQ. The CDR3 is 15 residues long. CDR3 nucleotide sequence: TGTGCCAGCAGCTTAGTAGTCACAATACAAGAGACCCAGTACTTC. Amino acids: CASSLVVTIQETQYF.

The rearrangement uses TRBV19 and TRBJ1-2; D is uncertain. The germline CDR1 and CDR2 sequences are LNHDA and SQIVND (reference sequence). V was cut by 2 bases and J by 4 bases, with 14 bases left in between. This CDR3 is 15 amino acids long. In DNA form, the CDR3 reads TGTGCCAGTAGTATAACCGACGGGCTTGCCTATGGCTACACCTTC. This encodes CASSITDGLAYGYTF.

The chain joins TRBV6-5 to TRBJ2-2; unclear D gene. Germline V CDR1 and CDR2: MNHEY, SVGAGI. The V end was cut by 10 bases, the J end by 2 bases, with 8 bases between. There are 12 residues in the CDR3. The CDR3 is CATPDNTGELFF. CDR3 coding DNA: TGTGCCACACCCGATAACACCGGGGAGCTGTTTTTT.

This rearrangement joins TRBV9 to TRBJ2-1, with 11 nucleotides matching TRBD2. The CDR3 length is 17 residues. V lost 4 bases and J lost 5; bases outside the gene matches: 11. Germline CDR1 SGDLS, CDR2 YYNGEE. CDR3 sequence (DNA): TGTGCCAGCAGCTTTCCTAGCGGGGGGCCCCCTCACAATGAGCAGTTCTTC. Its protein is CASSFPSGGPPHNEQFF.

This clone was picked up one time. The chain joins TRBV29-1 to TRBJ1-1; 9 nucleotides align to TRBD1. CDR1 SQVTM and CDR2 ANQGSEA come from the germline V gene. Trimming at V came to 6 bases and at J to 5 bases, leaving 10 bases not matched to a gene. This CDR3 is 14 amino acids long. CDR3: CSVLTGGISTEAFF. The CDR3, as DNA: TGCAGCGTGTTGACAGGGGGTATTTCGACTGAAGCTTTCTTT.

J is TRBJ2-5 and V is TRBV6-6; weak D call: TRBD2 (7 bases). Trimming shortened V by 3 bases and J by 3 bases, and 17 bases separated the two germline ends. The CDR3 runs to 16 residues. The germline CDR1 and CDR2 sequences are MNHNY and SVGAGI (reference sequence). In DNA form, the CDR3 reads TGTGCCAGCAGTTATCTCCGGGCGGGGGCTAAAGAGACCCAGTACTTC. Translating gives CASSYLRAGAKETQYF.

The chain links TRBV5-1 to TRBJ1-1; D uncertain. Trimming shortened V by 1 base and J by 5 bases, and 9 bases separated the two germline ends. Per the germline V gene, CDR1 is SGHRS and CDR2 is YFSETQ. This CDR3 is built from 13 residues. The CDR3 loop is CASSLYVGTEAFF. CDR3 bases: TGCGCCAGCAGCTTGTATGTTGGTACTGAAGCTTTCTTT.

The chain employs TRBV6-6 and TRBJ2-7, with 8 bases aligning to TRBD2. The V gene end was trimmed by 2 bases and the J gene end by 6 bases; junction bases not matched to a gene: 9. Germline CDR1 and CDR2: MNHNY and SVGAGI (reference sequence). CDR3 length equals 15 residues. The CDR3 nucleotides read TGTGCCAGCAGTTACGCCCCCCCGGGGGGGACCGAGCAGTACTTC. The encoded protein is CASSYAPPGGTEQYF.

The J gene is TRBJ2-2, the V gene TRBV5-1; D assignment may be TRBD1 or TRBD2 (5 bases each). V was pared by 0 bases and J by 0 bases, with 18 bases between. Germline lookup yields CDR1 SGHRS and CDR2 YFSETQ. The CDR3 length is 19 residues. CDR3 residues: CASSLDGTLNLANTGELFF. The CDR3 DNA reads TGCGCCAGCAGCTTGGACGGGACGCTGAACCTCGCGAACACCGGGGAGCTGTTTTTT.

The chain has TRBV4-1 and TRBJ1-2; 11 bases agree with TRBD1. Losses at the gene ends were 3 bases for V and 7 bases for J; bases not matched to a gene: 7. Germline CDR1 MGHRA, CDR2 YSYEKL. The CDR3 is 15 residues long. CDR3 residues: CASSHIGQGAGGYTF. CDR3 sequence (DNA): TGCGCCAGCAGCCATATTGGACAGGGGGCGGGTGGCTACACCTTC.

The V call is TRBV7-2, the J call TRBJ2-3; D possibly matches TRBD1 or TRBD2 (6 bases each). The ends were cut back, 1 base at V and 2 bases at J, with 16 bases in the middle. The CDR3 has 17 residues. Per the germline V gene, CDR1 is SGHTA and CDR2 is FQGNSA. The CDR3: CASSLGDVGGFTDTQYF. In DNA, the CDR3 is TGTGCCAGCAGCTTAGGGGATGTGGGGGGCTTCACAGATACGCAGTATTTT.

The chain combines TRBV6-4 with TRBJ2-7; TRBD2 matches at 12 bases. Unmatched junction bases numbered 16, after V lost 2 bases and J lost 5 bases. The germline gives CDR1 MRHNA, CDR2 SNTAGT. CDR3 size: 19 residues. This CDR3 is CASSDKGRRLAGVYHEQYF. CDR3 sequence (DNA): TGTGCCAGCAGTGACAAGGGGAGGAGACTAGCGGGAGTTTACCACGAGCAGTACTTC.